This entry lists 7 T cell receptor beta chains sequenced from one sample in a study of neurological immune-mediated disorders. From the 5' RACE reads, TCRdb called clonotypes with MiXCR, one entry per CDR3 protein. The repertoire has some 50,000 distinct CDR3 sequences, approximately 15% of them found once; the top ten carry approximately 4%. The material sequenced was PBMCs. The receptors derive from a man between 60 and 70 years old in good health.

The V and J genes are TRBV28 and TRBJ2-6, with 7 bases aligning to TRBD2. CDR1 MDHEN and CDR2 SYDVKM come from the germline V gene. V lost 4 bases and J lost 3; bases outside the gene matches: 12. The CDR3 loop spans 18 amino acids. The CDR3 loop is CASSSSGGSGGGANVLTF. Here the CDR3 DNA reads TGTGCCAGCAGTTCCTCGGGAGGCTCCGGGGGTGGGGCCAACGTCCTGACTTTC. The full variable domain, completed using reference TRBV28 and TRBJ2-6, is DVKVTQSSRYLVKRTGEKVFLECVQDMDHENMFWYRQDPGLGLRLIYFSYDVKMKEKGDIPEGYSVSREKKERFSLILESASTNQTSMYLCASSSSGGSGGGANVLTFGAGSRLTVL.

This clonotype was found many times. The CDR3 DNA follows: TGCGCCAGCAGCTTCCTAGCGGGAGGATACGAGCAGTACTTC. Residues: CASSFLAGGYEQYF. The chain carries TRBV5-1 and TRBJ2-7; 11 bases agree with TRBD2. Germline CDR1 is SGHRS and CDR2 is YFSETQ. Unmatched junction bases numbered 2, after V lost 2 bases and J lost 4 bases. CDR3 size: 14 residues.

This clonotype was seen many times. This chain joins TRBV7-9 and TRBJ1-1; no definite D call. The CDR3 consists of 13 residues. Trimming took off 1 base at V and 3 bases at J, with 6 bases between the two ends. Germline values: CDR1 SEHNR, CDR2 FQNEAQ (reference sequence). CDR3 DNA sequence: TGTGCCAGCAGCTTAGTCGGGGACACTGAAGCTTTCTTT. This codes for CASSLVGDTEAFF.

The table lists this clonotype with many counts. The V and J genes are TRBV5-1 and TRBJ2-2; perhaps TRBD2 as D (5 bases). Germline CDR1 SGHRS, CDR2 YFSETQ. Between the trimmed V and J ends, which lost 6 bases and 6 bases, there was a span of 15 bases. This CDR3 is built from 14 residues. The CDR3 loop is CASTPLVSAGELFF. The DNA for the CDR3 is TGCGCCAGCACCCCACTAGTATCGGCCGGGGAGCTGTTTTTT.

This clonotype showed up many times. The rearrangement links TRBV20-1 to TRBJ2-7; D unresolved. V was clipped by 4 bases and J by 2 bases, with 12 bases between them. The CDR3 sequence is 13 residues long. Germline V gene lookup returns CDR1 DFQATT and CDR2 SNEGSKA (reference sequence). As DNA, the CDR3 is TGCAGTGCTACGTCCGGGCGGACCTACGAGCAGTACTTC. Translating gives CSATSGRTYEQYF.

This clonotype appeared many times. The rearrangement joins TRBV5-1 to TRBJ2-1, with TRBD1 matching over 8 bases. Trimming removed 6 bases from V and 7 bases from J; junction bases left unmatched: 9. Germline V gene data show CDR1 as SGHRS and CDR2 as YFSETQ. The CDR3 totals 14 residues. CDR3 region: CASNAGGSTNEQFF. For the CDR3, the DNA is TGCGCCAGCAATGCAGGGGGCTCTACTAATGAGCAGTTCTTC.

In this sample, this clonotype turned up many times. The chain employs TRBV5-1 and TRBJ2-2; the match to TRBD2 covers 9 bases. Germline V gene sequence: CDR1 SGHRS, CDR2 YFSETQ. The J segment lost 6 bases and the V segment lost 4 bases, leaving 10 bases of the junction unmatched. CDR3 length: 16 residues. The CDR3 DNA reads as TGCGCCAGCAGCACCGGACTAGCGTGGGGCCCCGGGGAGCTGTTTTTT. Protein: CASSTGLAWGPGELFF.